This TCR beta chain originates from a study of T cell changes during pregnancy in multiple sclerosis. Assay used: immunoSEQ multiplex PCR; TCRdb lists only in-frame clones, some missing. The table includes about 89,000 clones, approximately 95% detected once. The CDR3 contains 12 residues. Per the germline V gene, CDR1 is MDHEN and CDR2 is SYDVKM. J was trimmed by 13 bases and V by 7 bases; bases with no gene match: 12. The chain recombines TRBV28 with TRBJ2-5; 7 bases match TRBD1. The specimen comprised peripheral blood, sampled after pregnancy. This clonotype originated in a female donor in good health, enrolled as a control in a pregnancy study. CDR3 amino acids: CASNTNRGWMYF. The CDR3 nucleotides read TGTGCCAGCAATACGAACAGGGGCTGGATGTACTTC.